The sequence of this T cell receptor (beta chain) was determined in a study of T cell responses to AZD1222 COVID-19 vaccine. Broader study findings: Repertoires were obtained only post-peak T cell response. At 160-218 and 743-854, vaccine-associated CD4 TCRs were dominant, and they spanned spike. Clonal diversity was possibly underestimated, and the donors were mostly white British, with more females. The breadth and depth of Spike-specific TCRs increased once two AZD1222 doses had been given.

The data were produced by immunoSEQ multiplex PCR, yet TCRdb's version contains in-frame clones alone and is incomplete. The sample holds more than 95,000 clones, less than 95% seen once. Points on this clone: Antigen: not known.

The specimen comprised peripheral blood, sampled on day 0 of AZD1222 vaccination. The TCR sequence derives from an adult in good health.

The CDR3 here is CASSREDTQYF. The CDR3 DNA sequence: TGCGCCAGCAGCCGCGAAGATACGCAGTATTTT. V is TRBV5-1 and J is TRBJ2-3, with D uncertain. The germline CDR1 and CDR2 sequences are SGHRS and YFSETQ. V dropped 4 bases and J dropped 5 bases, with 5 bases sitting between them. The CDR3 extends over 11 amino acids.